These T cell receptor beta chains were read from a single sample in a study of prognosis after radiotherapy for stage I lung cancer. TCRdb reprocessed the multiplex PCR reads via MiXCR and lists one record per CDR3 protein. Among some 35,000 distinct CDR3 sequences listed, approximately 35% were seen once. The specimen was PBMCs, collected before or after stereotactic body radiation therapy (not recorded which). The receptor set was obtained from a donor aged 50 or older with non-small cell lung cancer. The CDR3 runs from the conserved cysteine through the conserved F or W. D genes are given only for firm matches. A row's size may be missing; if present it is once, few, many or a size class.

TRBV7-3	TRBJ1-6	NA	many	TGTGCCAGCAGCTTACTCAGGGATTCACCCCTCCACTTT	CASSLLRDSPLHF
TRBV28	TRBJ2-7	NA	NA	TGTGCCAGCAGTGGACGGTCAGGGGCCTACGAGCAGTACTTC	CASSGRSGAYEQYF
TRBV2	TRBJ2-7	TRBD1	many	TGTGCCAGCAGTTCCAGGACAGGGTTAACCTACGAGCAGTACTTC	CASSSRTGLTYEQYF
TRBV9	TRBJ2-6	NA	many	TGTGCCAGCAGCGTCCCCGGGGATTCTGGGGCCAACGTCCTGACTTTC	CASSVPGDSGANVLTF
TRBV3-2	TRBJ2-1	NA	NA	TGTGCCAGCAGCCAAACGCGGGACCCCTCGGCCGATGAGCAGTTCTTC	CASSQTRDPSADEQFF
TRBV11-3	TRBJ2-5	TRBD1	NA	TGTGCCAGCAGCCCACCGGTCTCAGGGGGCTCGATGGGTGAGACCCATTACTTC	CASSPPVSGGSMGETHYF
TRBV7-8	TRBJ1-4	NA	many	TGTGCCAGCAGCCCGCCAGCTAATGAAAAACTGTTTTTT	CASSPPANEKLFF
TRBV12-3/TRBV12-4	TRBJ1-6	NA	NA	TGTGCCAGCAGTTACTCAGGGGTCATTTCACCCCTCCACTTT	CASSYSGVISPLHF
TRBV5-6	TRBJ2-2	TRBD1	NA	TGTGCCAGCAGCCGGGACAGGGGGGCGGGTAACACCGGGGAGCTGTTTTTT	CASSRDRGAGNTGELFF
TRBV14	TRBJ2-1	NA	many	TGTGCCAGCAGCCACGGCCCAGGACAGGAGCAGTTCTTC	CASSHGPGQEQFF
TRBV7-2	TRBJ1-5	TRBD1	NA	TGTGCCAGCAGCTTGGGACAGGGTGGGTGGTATAGCAATCAGCTCCAGCATTTT	CASSLGQGGWYSNQLQHF
TRBV6-4	TRBJ1-2	NA	many	TGTGCCAGCAGTTACGGCCAGGGGTACTTAAACTATGGCTACACCTTC	CASSYGQGYLNYGYTF
TRBV15	TRBJ1-2	TRBD1	many	TGTGCCACCAGCAGAGATCCCCGACAGGGATATGGCTACACCTTC	CATSRDPRQGYGYTF
TRBV20-1	TRBJ1-2	NA	many	TGCAGTTTGGACCCTAACTATGGCTACACCTTC	CSLDPNYGYTF